A single sample gave rise to the 5 T cell receptor beta chains below, sequenced in a study of lymphopenia after photon versus proton radiotherapy. Some clones are missing from TCRdb's copy, which holds only in-frame ones; the method was immunoSEQ multiplex PCR. The sample has roughly 30,000 clones; 87% are singletons. The sample consisted of peripheral blood, taken from a patient treated with proton-based radiotherapy. The receptors here all came from a woman aged 55-69 years with cholangiocarcinoma. Some clones in this sample may be carry-over from other donors' samples.

V gene TRBV28 combines with J gene TRBJ1-1; D not resolved. Germline V lookup: CDR1 MDHEN, CDR2 SYDVKM. Trimming removed 3 bases from V and 9 bases from J, with 11 bases in between. This CDR3 region has 12 residues. CDR3 amino acids: CASSLVDRKAFF. The CDR3 DNA sequence: TGTGCCAGCAGTTTGGTTGATAGGAAAGCTTTCTTT.

The rearrangement uses TRBV5-1 and TRBJ2-3; D is perhaps TRBD1 or TRBD2 (5 bases each). Germline V lookup: CDR1 SGHRS, CDR2 YFSETQ. Trimming took 5 bases from V and 2 from J, leaving 18 bases between them. The CDR3 runs to 16 residues. This CDR3 reads CASRQNPREITDTQYF. DNA of the CDR3: TGCGCCAGCAGGCAAAACCCCAGGGAGATCACAGATACGCAGTATTTT.

This sequence joins TRBV27 and TRBJ1-6; TRBD1 agrees at 7 bases. CDR1 and CDR2 from the germline V gene are MNHEY and SMNVEV (reference sequence). This CDR3 is 14 amino acids long. After removal of 3 bases from V and 8 bases from J, the junction contained 4 bases not matched to a gene. This CDR3 is CASSFRGSHSPLHF. The CDR3 DNA is TGTGCCAGCAGTTTCAGGGGGAGTCATTCACCCCTCCACTTT.

The CDR3 DNA sequence: TGTGCCAGCAGCCAGGGGTTCCCCTCTGGGGCCAACGTCCTGACTTTC. This codes for CASSQGFPSGANVLTF. The V gene is TRBV9, the J gene TRBJ2-6; D might be TRBD1 (6 bases). Trimming shortened V by 4 bases and J by 0 bases, and 11 bases separated the two germline ends. In germline, CDR1 is SGDLS, CDR2 YYNGEE. The CDR3 runs 16 residues.

This clone was seen just once. The chain joins TRBV11-3 to TRBJ2-7, with 7 bases lining up with TRBD1. V was clipped by 2 bases and J by 0 bases; unmatched bases: 4. This CDR3 is built from 15 residues. The V gene's germline CDR1 is SGHNT and CDR2 YENEEA. The CDR3: CASSLRTGISYEQYF. The CDR3 DNA reads TGTGCCAGCAGCTTAAGGACAGGTATCTCCTACGAGCAGTACTTC. Drawing the rest from reference TRBV11-3 and TRBJ2-7, the complete variable domain is EAGVVQSPRYKIIEKKQPVAFWCNPISGHNTLYWYLQNLGQGPELLIRYENEEAVDDSQLPKDRFSAERLKGVDSTLKIQPAELGDSAVYLCASSLRTGISYEQYFGPGTRLTVT.